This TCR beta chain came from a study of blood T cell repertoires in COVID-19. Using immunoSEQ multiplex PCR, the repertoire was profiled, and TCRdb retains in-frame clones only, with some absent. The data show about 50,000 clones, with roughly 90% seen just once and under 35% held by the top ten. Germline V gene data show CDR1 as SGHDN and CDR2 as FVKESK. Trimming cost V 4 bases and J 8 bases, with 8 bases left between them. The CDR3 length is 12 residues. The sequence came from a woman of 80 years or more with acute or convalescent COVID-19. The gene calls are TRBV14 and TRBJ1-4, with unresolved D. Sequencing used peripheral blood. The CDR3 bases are TGTGCCAGCAGCCCCGGGTTGGAAAAACTGTTTTTT. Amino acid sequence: CASSPGLEKLFF.